This paragraph reports one T cell receptor (beta chain). Antigen: not known. The data derive from a study of monozygotic twins with inflammatory bowel disease. Each CDR3 protein gets one entry in TCRdb, which reprocessed the 5' RACE reads and gives no DNA. In total, the table holds some 450,000 distinct CDR3 sequences. Germline V gene lookup returns CDR1 SGHTA and CDR2 FQGTGA. The CDR3 extends over 15 amino acids. Findings of the study overall: Between concordant and discordant twins, repertoire similarity failed to differ, a result that limited power may explain. Other individuals had fewer clonotypes in common with IBD patients than with healthy twins, especially with disease activity. Healthy co-twins exceeded IBD patients in TCRbeta diversity as measured by inverse Simpson.

The receptor comes from a human donor with ulcerative colitis or Crohn's disease, or a healthy co-twin of an affected twin (not recorded which). The chain uses TRBV7-3 and TRBJ2-3. The source material was blood. The CDR3 here is CASSLSWGYPDTQYF.